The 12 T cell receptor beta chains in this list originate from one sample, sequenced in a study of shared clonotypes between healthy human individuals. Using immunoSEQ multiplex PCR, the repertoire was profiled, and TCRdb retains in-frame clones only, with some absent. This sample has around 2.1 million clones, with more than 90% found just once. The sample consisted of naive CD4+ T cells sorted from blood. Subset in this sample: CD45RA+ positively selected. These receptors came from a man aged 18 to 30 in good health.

The CDR3 region is CASGLGQSNYGYTF. The CDR3, as DNA: TGTGCTAGTGGTTTGGGACAGTCTAACTATGGCTACACCTTC. V gene TRBV12-5 combines with J gene TRBJ1-2; TRBD1 is a possible D gene (5 bases). V was shortened by 1 base and J by 0 bases, with 6 bases between the two germline ends. Per germline, CDR1 LGHNT and CDR2 FRNRAP. CDR3 length: 14 amino acids.

The DNA of the CDR3 is TGCAGCGGGAGGGAGGGAATTAATGAGCAGTTCTTC. Translating gives CSGREGINEQFF. The chain joins TRBV29-1 to TRBJ2-1; 7 bases agree with TRBD2. Germline lookup yields CDR1 SQVTM and CDR2 ANQGSEA. After removal of 7 bases from V and 7 bases from J, the junction contained 7 bases not matched to a gene. CDR3 length: 12 amino acids.

CDR3 amino acids: CASRRLAEETQYF. CDR3 DNA sequence: TGTGCCAGCCGAAGGCTAGCGGAAGAGACCCAGTACTTC. The rearrangement joins TRBV6-1 to TRBJ2-5; 7 nucleotides match TRBD2. V trimming: 8 bases; J trimming: 3 bases; junction bases outside the gene matches: 6. From germline, CDR1 is MNHNS and CDR2 SASEGT. The CDR3 has 13 amino acids.

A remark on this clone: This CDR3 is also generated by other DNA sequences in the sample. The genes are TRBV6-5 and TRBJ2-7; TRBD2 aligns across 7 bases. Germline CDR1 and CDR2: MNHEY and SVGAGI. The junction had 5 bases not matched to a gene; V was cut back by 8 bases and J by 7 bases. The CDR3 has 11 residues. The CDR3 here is CASSQGGEQYF. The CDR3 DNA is TGTGCCAGCTCCCAGGGAGGGGAGCAGTACTTC.

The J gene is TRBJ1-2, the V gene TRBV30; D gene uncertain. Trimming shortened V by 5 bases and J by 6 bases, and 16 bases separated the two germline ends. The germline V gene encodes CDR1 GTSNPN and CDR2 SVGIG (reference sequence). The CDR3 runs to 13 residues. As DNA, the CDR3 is TGTGCCTGGGGTATTGCGGTTGTCCATGGCTACACCTTC. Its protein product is CAWGIAVVHGYTF.

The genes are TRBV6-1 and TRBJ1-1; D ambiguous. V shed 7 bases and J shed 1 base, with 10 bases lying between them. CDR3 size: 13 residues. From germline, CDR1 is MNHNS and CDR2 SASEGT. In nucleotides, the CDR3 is TGTGCCAGCAAATTGCTGGAGAACACTGAAGCTTTCTTT. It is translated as CASKLLENTEAFF.

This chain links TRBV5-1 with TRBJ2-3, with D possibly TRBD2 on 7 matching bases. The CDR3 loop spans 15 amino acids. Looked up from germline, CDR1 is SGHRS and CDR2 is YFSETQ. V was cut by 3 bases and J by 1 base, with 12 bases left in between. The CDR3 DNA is TGCGCCAGCAGCTCCGGGGGGCCGGGCACAGATACGCAGTATTTT. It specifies CASSSGGPGTDTQYF.

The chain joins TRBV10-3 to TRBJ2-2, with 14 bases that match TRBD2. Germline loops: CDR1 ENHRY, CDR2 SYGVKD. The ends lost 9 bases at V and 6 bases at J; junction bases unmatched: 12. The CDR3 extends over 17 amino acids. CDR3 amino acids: CAIRPGLAGALAGELFF. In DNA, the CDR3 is TGTGCCATTCGGCCGGGACTAGCGGGAGCGCTTGCCGGGGAGCTGTTTTTT.

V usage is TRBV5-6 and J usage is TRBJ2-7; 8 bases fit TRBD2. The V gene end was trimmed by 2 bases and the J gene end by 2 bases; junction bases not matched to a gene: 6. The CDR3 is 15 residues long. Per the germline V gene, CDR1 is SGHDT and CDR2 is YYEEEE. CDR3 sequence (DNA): TGTGCCAGCAGCTTAGGGGCCGGGGGGGCCTACGAGCAGTACTTC. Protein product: CASSLGAGGAYEQYF. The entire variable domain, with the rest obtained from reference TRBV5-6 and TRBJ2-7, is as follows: DAGVTQSPTHLIKTRGQQVTLRCSPKSGHDTVSWYQQALGQGPQFIFQYYEEEERQRGNFPDRFSGHQFPNYSSELNVNALLLGDSALYLCASSLGAGGAYEQYFGPGTRLTVT.

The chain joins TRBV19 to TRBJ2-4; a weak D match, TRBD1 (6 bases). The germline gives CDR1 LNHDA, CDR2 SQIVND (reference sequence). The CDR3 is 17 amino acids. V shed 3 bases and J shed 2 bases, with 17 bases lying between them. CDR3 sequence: CASSIAPPRGTKNIQYF. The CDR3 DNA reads TGTGCCAGTAGTATTGCCCCTCCTAGGGGGACCAAAAACATTCAGTACTTC.

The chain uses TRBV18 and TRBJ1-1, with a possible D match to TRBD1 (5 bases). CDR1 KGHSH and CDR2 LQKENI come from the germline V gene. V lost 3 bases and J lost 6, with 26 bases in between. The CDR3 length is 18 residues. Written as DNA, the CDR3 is TGTGCCAGCTCACCCTGGGGGGGAGATCACCAGGGATTCCCTGAAGCTTTCTTT. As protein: CASSPWGGDHQGFPEAFF.

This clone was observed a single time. CDR3 in DNA: TGTGCCATCGGTCGGACAGCGGGATACGAGCAGTACTTC. Its protein product is CAIGRTAGYEQYF. The chain employs TRBV10-3 and TRBJ2-7; possibly TRBD2 for D (7 bases). This CDR3 is built from 13 residues. Trimming took off 8 bases at V and 4 bases at J, with 15 bases between the two ends. CDR1 and CDR2 from the germline V gene are ENHRY and SYGVKD.